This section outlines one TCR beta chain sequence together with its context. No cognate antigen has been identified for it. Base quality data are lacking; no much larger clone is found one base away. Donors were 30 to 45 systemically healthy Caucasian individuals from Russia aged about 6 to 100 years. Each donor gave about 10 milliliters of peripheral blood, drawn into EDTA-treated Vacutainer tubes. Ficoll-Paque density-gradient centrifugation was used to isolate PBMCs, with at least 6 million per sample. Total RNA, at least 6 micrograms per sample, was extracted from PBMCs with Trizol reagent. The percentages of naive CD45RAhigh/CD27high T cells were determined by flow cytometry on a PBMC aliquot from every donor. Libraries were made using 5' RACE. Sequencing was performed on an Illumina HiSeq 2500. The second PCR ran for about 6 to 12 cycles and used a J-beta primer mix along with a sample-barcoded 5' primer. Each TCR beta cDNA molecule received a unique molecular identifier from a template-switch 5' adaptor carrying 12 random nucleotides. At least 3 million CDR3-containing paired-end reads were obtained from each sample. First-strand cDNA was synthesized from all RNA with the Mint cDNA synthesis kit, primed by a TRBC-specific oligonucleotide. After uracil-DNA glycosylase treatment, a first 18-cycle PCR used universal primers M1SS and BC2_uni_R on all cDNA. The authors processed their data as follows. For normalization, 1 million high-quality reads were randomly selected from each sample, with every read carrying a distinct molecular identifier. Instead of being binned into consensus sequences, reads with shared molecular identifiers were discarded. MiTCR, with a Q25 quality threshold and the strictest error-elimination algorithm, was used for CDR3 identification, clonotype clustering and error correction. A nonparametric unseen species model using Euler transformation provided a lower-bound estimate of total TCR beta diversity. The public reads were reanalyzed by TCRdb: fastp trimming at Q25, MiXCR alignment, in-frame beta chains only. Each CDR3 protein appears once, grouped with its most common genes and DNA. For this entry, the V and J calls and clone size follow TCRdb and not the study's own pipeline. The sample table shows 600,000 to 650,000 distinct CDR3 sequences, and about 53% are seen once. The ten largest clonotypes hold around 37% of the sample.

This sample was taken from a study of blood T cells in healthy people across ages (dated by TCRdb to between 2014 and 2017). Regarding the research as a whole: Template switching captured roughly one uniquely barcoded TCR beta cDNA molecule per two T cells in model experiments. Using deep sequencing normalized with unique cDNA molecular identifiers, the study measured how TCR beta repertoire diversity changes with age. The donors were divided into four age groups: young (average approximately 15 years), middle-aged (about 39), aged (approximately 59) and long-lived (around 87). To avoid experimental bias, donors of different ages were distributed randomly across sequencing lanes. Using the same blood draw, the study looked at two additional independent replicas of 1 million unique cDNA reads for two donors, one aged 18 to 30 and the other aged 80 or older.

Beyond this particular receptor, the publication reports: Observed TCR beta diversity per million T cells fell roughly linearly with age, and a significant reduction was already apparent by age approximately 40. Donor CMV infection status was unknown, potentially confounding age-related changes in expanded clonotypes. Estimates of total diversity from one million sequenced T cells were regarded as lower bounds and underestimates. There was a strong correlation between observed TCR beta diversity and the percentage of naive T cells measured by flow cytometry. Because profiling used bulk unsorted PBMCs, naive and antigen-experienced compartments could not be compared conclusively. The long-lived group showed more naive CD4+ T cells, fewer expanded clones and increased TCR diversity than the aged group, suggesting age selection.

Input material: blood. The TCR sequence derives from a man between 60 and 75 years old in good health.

The CDR3 protein is CASRDPGQGAGANVLTF. The DNA is as follows: TGTGCCAGCAGAGACCCTGGACAGGGGGCTGGGGCCAACGTCCTGACTTTC. The V gene is TRBV5-5 and the J gene is TRBJ2-6; the junction holds 10 bases that match TRBD1. CDR1 and CDR2 (SGHKS, YYEKEE) derive from the germline V gene (reference sequence). Reading from cysteine to phenylalanine, the CDR3 counts 17 amino acids. Of the read, only the CDR3 DNA is kept; its 51 bases are in frame from base 1. Relative to germline, V is missing 5 bases and J is missing 2 bases, with 7 bases of the junction outside any gene match. When the CDR3 is completed using the reference TRBV5-5 and TRBJ2-6 genes on either side, the full variable domain is DAGVTQSPTHLIKTRGQQVTLRCSPISGHKSVSWYQQVLGQGPQFIFQYYEKEERGRGNFPDRFSARQFPNYSSELNVNALLLGDSALYLCASRDPGQGAGANVLTFGAGSRLTVL.